The 23 T cell receptor beta chains given below trace back to one sample, sequenced in a study of Graves' ophthalmopathy and Graves' hyperthyroidism. The study amplified TCR beta CDR3 regions using RNA transcripts. After a first-round RT-PCR with HTBI primers, a second-round multiplex PCR was run. TCRdb redid the calling of the multiplex PCR reads with MiXCR, one entry per CDR3 protein. The table records over 500,000 distinct CDR3 sequences, approximately 22% of them present only once. Sequencing was carried out using peripheral blood. These receptors all come from a woman aged 18-29 years with stable Graves' hyperthyroidism. Some clones in this sample may be carry-over from other donors' samples.

This clonotype showed up many times. V is TRBV5-5 and J is TRBJ1-2; D is uncertain. The CDR3 consists of 13 residues. The V and J ends lost 3 bases and 7 bases respectively, with 13 bases between them. CDR1 is SGHKS and CDR2 is YYEKEE in the germline V gene (reference sequence). The CDR3 nucleotides read TGTGCCAGCAGCTCGGGCAGGAGTAGTGGCTACACCTTC. Amino acid sequence: CASSSGRSSGYTF. Based on the CDR3 plus reference TRBV5-5 and TRBJ1-2, the full variable domain is DAGVTQSPTHLIKTRGQQVTLRCSPISGHKSVSWYQQVLGQGPQFIFQYYEKEERGRGNFPDRFSARQFPNYSSELNVNALLLGDSALYLCASSSGRSSGYTFGSGTRLTVV.

To note about this clonotype: Given a much more abundant clone one base away, this may be a read error. The CDR3 DNA sequence: TGCGCCATCAGCTTGGGTATTAGCGGGGGTCAAGAGACCCAGTACTTC. This encodes CAISLGISGGQETQYF. This rearrangement joins TRBV5-1 to TRBJ2-5; 9 positions agree with TRBD2. The CDR3 runs 16 residues. The germline CDR1 and CDR2 sequences are SGHRS and YFSETQ.

The chain couples TRBV19 to TRBJ1-1; D uncertain. V dropped 4 bases and J dropped 1 base, with 10 bases sitting between them. The length of the CDR3 is 14 residues. CDR1 and CDR2 (germline): LNHDA, SQIVND (reference sequence). CDR3 nucleotides: TGTGCCAGTAGTACCTGGAAGGGGAACACTGAAGCTTTCTTT. It is translated as CASSTWKGNTEAFF.

The sample holds many counts of this clonotype. The chain has TRBV2 and TRBJ2-3; TRBD1 aligns across 7 bases. The CDR3 consists of 15 residues. Germline values: CDR1 SNHLY, CDR2 FYNNEI. With 8 bases clipped from V and 5 bases from J, the junction kept 13 bases outside the gene matches. The chain's CDR3 is CASQLGGQRLDTQYF. The CDR3 DNA follows: TGTGCCAGCCAGCTAGGGGGCCAGCGTTTAGATACGCAGTATTTT.

The CDR3: CASSKAGTGIYGYTF. The CDR3 region has the DNA TGTGCCAGCAGCAAAGCCGGGACAGGCATCTATGGCTACACCTTC. The rearrangement uses TRBV12-3 or TRBV12-4 and TRBJ1-2; TRBD1 agrees at 8 bases. Trimming cost V 6 bases and J 4 bases; bases outside gene matches: 10. The CDR3 consists of 15 residues.

The rearrangement links TRBV30 to TRBJ1-2; 7 bases match TRBD1. Trimming took 4 bases from V and 5 from J; bases not matched to a gene: 4. Germline CDR1 GTSNPN, CDR2 SVGIG (reference sequence). The length of the CDR3 is 12 residues. This CDR3 reads CAWTTGTYGYTF. The CDR3 DNA sequence: TGTGCCTGGACGACAGGGACTTATGGCTACACCTTC.

This clonotype appeared a few times. The rearrangement joins TRBV4-2 to TRBJ1-2, with 9 bases aligning to TRBD1. The CDR3 has 15 amino acids. V gave up 4 bases and J gave up 6 bases; unmatched junction bases: 9. Germline loops: CDR1 LGHNA, CDR2 YNFKEQ. The CDR3 reads CASSRGTGPGDGYTF. CDR3 sequence (DNA): TGTGCCAGCAGCCGGGGGACAGGGCCTGGGGATGGCTACACCTTC.

This clonotype was counted at least ten times. The rearrangement links TRBV2 to TRBJ1-1; D remains unclear. The CDR3 extends over 13 amino acids. Trimming took 3 bases from V and 8 from J, leaving 13 bases between them. Germline V gene sequence: CDR1 SNHLY, CDR2 FYNNEI. DNA of the CDR3: TGTGCCAGCAGTGACGGCCTGCGGGAGGAAGCTTTCTTT. Its protein is CASSDGLREEAFF. The whole variable domain, filled in from reference TRBV2 and TRBJ1-1, reads EPEVTQTPSHQVTQMGQEVILRCVPISNHLYFYWYRQILGQKVEFLVSFYNNEISEKSEIFDDQFSVERPDGSNFTLKIRSTKLEDSAMYFCASSDGLREEAFFGQGTRLTVV.

The V and J genes are TRBV7-8 and TRBJ2-7, with TRBD1 matching 9 bases. Looked up from germline, CDR1 is SGHVS and CDR2 is FQNEAQ. V lost 5 bases to trimming and J lost 3 bases; unmatched junction nucleotides: 8. This CDR3 spans 15 amino acids. The CDR3 nucleotides are TGTGCCAGCAGCCTCCTTGGGACAGGGATCTACGAGCAGTACTTC. Translation gives CASSLLGTGIYEQYF.

This clonotype was observed many times. The chain recombines TRBV29-1 with TRBJ2-7; D may be TRBD2 (7 bases). The CDR3 extends over 14 amino acids. Trimming stripped 1 base from V and 2 bases from J, with 12 bases between. The germline CDR1 and CDR2 sequences are SQVTM and ANQGSEA. This CDR3 is CSVEVGGLTYEQYF. Written as DNA, the CDR3 is TGCAGCGTTGAAGTGGGGGGGCTTACCTACGAGCAGTACTTC.

This chain joins TRBV28 and TRBJ2-4; 10 bases fit TRBD1. The CDR3 is made up of 14 amino acids. CDR1 MDHEN and CDR2 SYDVKM come from the germline V gene. The V and J ends lost 7 bases and 4 bases, in that order; junction bases with no gene match: 4. The CDR3 reads CASTPGQGKNIQYF. CDR3 coding DNA: TGTGCCAGCACCCCGGGACAGGGGAAAAACATTCAGTACTTC.

This clonotype was counted ten times or more. The chain links TRBV20-1 to TRBJ1-5; D is unresolved. Germline V gene data show CDR1 as DFQATT and CDR2 as SNEGSKA (reference sequence). The CDR3 covers 12 residues. Deletions cut 3 bases from V and 2 bases from J, with 5 bases between. CDR3 nucleotide sequence: TGCAGTGCTAGCCGGGGCAATCAGCCCCAGCATTTT. It translates to CSASRGNQPQHF.

Many counts were recorded for this clonotype. The genes are TRBV20-1 and TRBJ2-7; 10 nucleotides agree with TRBD1. This CDR3 comprises 14 residues. V lost 0 bases and J lost 6; bases outside the gene matches: 5. Germline CDR1 is DFQATT and CDR2 is SNEGSKA (reference sequence). This chain's CDR3 is CSARDPDRGVEQYF. The CDR3, as DNA: TGCAGTGCTAGAGATCCGGACAGGGGGGTCGAGCAGTACTTC.

Many counts were recorded for this clonotype. V usage is TRBV19 and J usage is TRBJ1-5; possible D gene TRBD1, 5 bases. Looked up from germline, CDR1 is LNHDA and CDR2 is SQIVND (reference sequence). This CDR3 has 16 residues. V lost 8 bases to trimming and J lost 5 bases, with 22 bases between them. The CDR3 DNA reads TGTGCCAGTCTCCGATGGGGCGGGGAGGATGATCAGCCCCAGCATTTT. It translates to CASLRWGGEDDQPQHF.

This clonotype was picked up many times. The chain combines TRBV9 with TRBJ1-1, with TRBD1 matching over 7 bases. Germline loops: CDR1 SGDLS, CDR2 YYNGEE. The CDR3 has 15 amino acids. The junction had 6 bases not matched to a gene; V was cut back by 0 bases and J by 4 bases. In DNA form, the CDR3 reads TGTGCCAGCAGCGTAGGGTTACAGGGGATCACTGAAGCTTTCTTT. It encodes CASSVGLQGITEAFF. The full variable domain, with the rest looked up from reference TRBV9 and TRBJ1-1, is DSGVTQTPKHLITATGQRVTLRCSPRSGDLSVYWYQQSLDQGLQFLIQYYNGEERAKGNILERFSAQQFPDLHSELNLSSLELGDSALYFCASSVGLQGITEAFFGQGTRLTVV.

This clonotype has more than one count but fewer than ten. The chain's CDR3 is CASSSTTGIQANQPQHF. CDR3 nucleotide sequence: TGTGCCAGCAGCTCCACGACAGGGATTCAGGCGAATCAGCCCCAGCATTTT. This chain uses TRBV12-3 or TRBV12-4 with TRBJ1-5; 7 bases are shared with TRBD1. There are 17 residues in the CDR3. With 6 bases clipped from V and 4 bases from J, the junction kept 15 bases outside the gene matches.

This clonotype was seen many times. The chain carries TRBV5-1 and TRBJ2-5; D gene uncertain. The CDR3 is 14 amino acids. The germline V gene encodes CDR1 SGHRS and CDR2 YFSETQ. Trimming stripped 6 bases from V and 2 bases from J, with 14 bases between. The CDR3 nucleotides read TGCGCCAGCACCTTACAGCAACCGCAAGAGACCCAGTACTTC. Protein product: CASTLQQPQETQYF.

Turning to this clonotype: Relative to the germline gene, one junction end is altered; a read error may explain this. The rearrangement links TRBV12-3 or TRBV12-4 to TRBJ2-5; 8 bases are a match to TRBD1. The CDR3 sequence is 16 residues long. CDR3 sequence reads: CASSYYGQGIRETKYF. The CDR3 DNA follows: TGTGCCAGCAGTTACTATGGACAGGGAATACGAGAGACCAAGTACTTC.

This clonotype was seen ten or more times. This rearrangement joins TRBV6-1 to TRBJ2-7; D is tentatively TRBD1 or TRBD2 (6 bases each). The CDR3 extends over 14 amino acids. V lost 7 bases and J 0 bases, leaving 13 bases between the germline ends. The germline gives CDR1 MNHNS, CDR2 SASEGT. This chain's CDR3 is CASTRGTTSYEQYF. For the CDR3, the DNA is TGTGCCAGCACCCGGGGGACAACCTCCTACGAGCAGTACTTC.

This clonotype has at least ten counts. This chain connects TRBV27 to TRBJ2-7, with TRBD2 matching 10 bases. The CDR3 totals 15 residues. Germline values: CDR1 MNHEY, CDR2 SMNVEV (reference sequence). J was trimmed by 2 bases and V by 6 bases; bases with no gene match: 7. Written as DNA, the CDR3 is TGTGCCAGCAGCCCAAATCTAGCGGGAGCCTACGAGCAGTACTTC. Amino acids: CASSPNLAGAYEQYF.

V is TRBV6-1 and J is TRBJ2-7; D remains ambiguous. The V gene's germline CDR1 is MNHNS and CDR2 SASEGT. The V end lost 2 bases, the J end lost 4 bases, and 6 bases lay between the germline ends. The CDR3 is 12 amino acids. Here the CDR3 DNA reads TGTGCCAGCAGTGAATTAAAGTACGAGCAGTACTTC. Its protein product is CASSELKYEQYF.

As regards this clonotype: At one end, the junction sequence differs from germline, possibly due to a read error. This chain connects TRBV6-1 to TRBJ2-7, with 7 bases lining up with TRBD2. Germline V gene lookup returns CDR1 MNHNS and CDR2 SASEGT. The CDR3 is made up of 14 amino acids. This CDR3 reads CGSSATGRTYEQYF. In DNA, the CDR3 is TGTGGCAGCAGTGCTACCGGGAGGACCTACGAGCAGTACTTC.

In its sample, this clonotype was seen many times. The chain combines TRBV12-3 or TRBV12-4 with TRBJ1-2; no firm D call. This CDR3 region has 13 residues. V was shortened by 7 bases and J by 8 bases, with 17 bases between the two germline ends. CDR3 sequence reads: CASTLGRPSGYTF. In nucleotides, the CDR3 is TGTGCCAGCACCCTAGGTAGACCCTCGGGCTACACCTTC.